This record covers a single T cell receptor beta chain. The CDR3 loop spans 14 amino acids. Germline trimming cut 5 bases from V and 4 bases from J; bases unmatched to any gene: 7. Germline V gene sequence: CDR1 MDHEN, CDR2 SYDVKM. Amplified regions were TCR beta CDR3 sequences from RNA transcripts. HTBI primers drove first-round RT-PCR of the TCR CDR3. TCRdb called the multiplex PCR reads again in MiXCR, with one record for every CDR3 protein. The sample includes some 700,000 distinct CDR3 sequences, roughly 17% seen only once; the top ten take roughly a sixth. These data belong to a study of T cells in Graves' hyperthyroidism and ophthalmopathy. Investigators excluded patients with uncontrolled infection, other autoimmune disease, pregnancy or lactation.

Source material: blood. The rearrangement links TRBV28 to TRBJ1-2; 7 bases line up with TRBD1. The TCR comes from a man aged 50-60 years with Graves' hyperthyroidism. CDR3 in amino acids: CASSIPRTGYGYTF. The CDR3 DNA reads TGTGCCAGCAGTATTCCGAGGACAGGCTATGGCTACACCTTC.